Presented here are 25 T cell receptor beta chains from one specimen sequenced in a study of T cells in localized non-small cell lung cancer. The method was immunoSEQ multiplex PCR; TCRdb's version includes in-frame clones alone and lacks a portion of them. The sample contains 30,000 or so clones, approximately 90% of which appear only once. Sequenced material: peripheral blood, taken before any cancer treatment. Receptors were obtained from a male donor aged 60 or over with stage I lung adenocarcinoma.

V usage is TRBV25-1 and J usage is TRBJ2-7, with TRBD1 identical over 9 bases. From germline, CDR1 is MGHDK and CDR2 SYGVNS. The CDR3 sequence is 14 residues long. Trimming removed 4 bases from V and 5 bases from J; junction bases left unmatched: 6. CDR3 coding DNA: TGTGCCAGCAGTGGGGGACAGGGTGTTCACGAGCAGTACTTC. This sequence encodes CASSGGQGVHEQYF.

The gene calls are TRBV7-9 and TRBJ2-3; 7 bases are a match to TRBD1. The CDR3 consists of 14 residues. The germline V gene has CDR1 SEHNR and CDR2 FQNEAQ (reference sequence). V lost 7 bases, J lost 1 base, and 5 bases stayed unmatched. CDR3 in amino acids: CASTLGTGTDTQYF. The CDR3 nucleotides read TGTGCCAGCACCCTCGGGACAGGCACAGATACGCAGTATTTT.

The chain carries TRBV6-5 and TRBJ1-5, with D uncertain. The CDR3 is 15 amino acids. The V gene lost 5 bases and the J gene lost 4 bases, with 15 bases spanning the gap. Germline V gene data show CDR1 as MNHEY and CDR2 as SVGAGI. CDR3 residues: CASSAWGGSNQPQHF. The CDR3 region has the DNA TGTGCCAGCAGTGCCTGGGGTGGGTCAAATCAGCCCCAGCATTTT.

This clone was observed a single time. The rearrangement joins TRBV28 to TRBJ2-7, with a tentative D call TRBD2 (5 bases). Germline V lookup: CDR1 MDHEN, CDR2 SYDVKM. With 10 bases removed from V and 4 bases from J, the gap between germline ends came to 23 bases. The CDR3 has 15 amino acids. CDR3: CATTADQRMTYEQYF. CDR3 in DNA: TGTGCCACCACCGCCGATCAGCGGATGACATACGAGCAGTACTTC.

On this clone itself: Within the sample, other DNA sequences also encode this same CDR3. This chain connects TRBV7-2 to TRBJ2-5; 15 nucleotides agree with TRBD2. The CDR3 loop spans 16 amino acids. Germline CDR1 SGHTA, CDR2 FQGNSA. The junction had 3 bases not matched to a gene; V was cut back by 5 bases and J by 2 bases. CDR3 residues: CASSQGLAGGQETQYF. The DNA for the CDR3 is TGTGCCAGCAGCCAGGGACTAGCGGGGGGACAAGAGACCCAGTACTTC. The whole variable domain, remainder taken from reference TRBV7-2 and TRBJ2-5, is GAGVSQSPSNKVTEKGKDVELRCDPISGHTALYWYRQSLGQGLEFLIYFQGNSAPDKSGLPSDRFSAERTGGSVSTLTIQRTQQEDSAVYLCASSQGLAGGQETQYFGPGTRLLVL.

This chain uses TRBV30 with TRBJ1-2, with D perhaps TRBD1 (6 bases). The germline V gene has CDR1 GTSNPN and CDR2 SVGIG (reference sequence). The CDR3 has 12 amino acids. V lost 5 bases and J lost 8, with 15 bases in between. CDR3 in amino acids: CAWGGPPTGYTF. The CDR3 DNA reads TGTGCCTGGGGGGGGCCCCCCACCGGCTACACCTTC. The full variable domain, completed using reference TRBV30 and TRBJ1-2, is SQTIHQWPATLVQPVGSPLSLECTVEGTSNPNLYWYRQAAGRGLQLLFYSVGIGQISSEVPQNLSASRPQDRQFILSSKKLLLSDSGFYLCAWGGPPTGYTFGSGTRLTVV.

This chain uses TRBV15 with TRBJ1-3, with D unresolved. The V and J ends lost 0 bases and 4 bases respectively, with 13 bases between them. CDR3 length equals 16 residues. The germline CDR1 and CDR2 sequences are LNHNV and YYDKDF (reference sequence). This CDR3 is CATSRDSASGGNTIYF. The CDR3 region has the DNA TGTGCCACCAGCAGAGATTCTGCCTCCGGAGGAAACACCATATATTTT.

The J gene is TRBJ2-1, the V gene TRBV6-4; 9 nucleotides match TRBD2. J gave up 8 bases and V 6 bases, and 17 bases lay outside the gene matches. Per germline, CDR1 MRHNA and CDR2 SNTAGT. This CDR3 has 17 residues. The CDR3 loop reads CASSAPLTSGQRYEQFF. Written as DNA, the CDR3 is TGTGCCAGCAGCGCCCCTCTTACTAGCGGGCAACGGTATGAGCAGTTCTTC.

The genes are TRBV9 and TRBJ1-3, with D unclear. Trimming left V 0 bases short and J 6 bases short, with 4 bases between. The CDR3 contains 12 residues. Germline V gives CDR1 SGDLS, CDR2 YYNGEE. This CDR3 is CASSVGENTIYF. The CDR3 bases are TGTGCCAGCAGCGTAGGGGAAAACACCATATATTTT.

The V and J genes are TRBV18 and TRBJ2-7; D unresolved. The V gene's germline CDR1 is KGHSH and CDR2 LQKENI. This CDR3 spans 12 amino acids. The V end lost 5 bases, the J end lost 5 bases, and 10 bases lay between the germline ends. The CDR3 DNA reads TGTGCCAGCTCAACTGACTCGGACGAGCAGTACTTC. It codes for CASSTDSDEQYF.

The chain carries TRBV19 and TRBJ1-3, with D unresolved. The V end was cut by 3 bases, the J end by 8 bases, with 11 bases between. The CDR3 is made up of 13 amino acids. Germline V gene data show CDR1 as LNHDA and CDR2 as SQIVND (reference sequence). The DNA of the CDR3 is TGTGCCAGTAGTATGGGAACGGGGTACACCATATATTTT. It is translated as CASSMGTGYTIYF.

Concerning this clone: Other DNA sequences in the same sample also yield this CDR3. In DNA form, the CDR3 reads TGCAGCGTTGGTAGGGCGCCGGGGGAAAAACTGTTTTTT. This gives the protein CSVGRAPGEKLFF. The chain recombines TRBV29-1 with TRBJ1-4; D remains unclear. Germline CDR1 reads SQVTM; CDR2 reads ANQGSEA. The CDR3 runs 13 residues. The V end was cut by 4 bases, the J end by 8 bases, with 14 bases between.

The rearrangement uses TRBV7-2 and TRBJ1-1; 10 bases match TRBD1. Trimming cost V 5 bases and J 2 bases; bases outside gene matches: 5. Looked up from germline, CDR1 is SGHTA and CDR2 is FQGNSA. The CDR3 loop spans 15 amino acids. The CDR3 protein is CASSMGDRGNTEAFF. DNA of the CDR3: TGTGCCAGCAGCATGGGGGACAGGGGCAACACTGAAGCTTTCTTT.

V usage is TRBV5-5 and J usage is TRBJ2-7, with a possible D match to TRBD1 (7 bases). The germline gives CDR1 SGHKS, CDR2 YYEKEE (reference sequence). Trimming cost V 4 bases and J 3 bases, with 23 bases left between them. The CDR3 is 17 amino acids. The CDR3 DNA sequence: TGTGCCAGCAGCCGCAATCCCTTGGACAGGAGGGTCTACGAGCAGTACTTC. Protein: CASSRNPLDRRVYEQYF.

This chain connects TRBV30 to TRBJ2-3; 9 nucleotides agree with TRBD1. The CDR3 covers 17 residues. The V and J ends lost 1 base and 2 bases, in that order; junction bases with no gene match: 10. Looked up from germline, CDR1 is GTSNPN and CDR2 is SVGIG (reference sequence). As DNA, the CDR3 is TGTGCCTGGAGTGACACAACAGGGGGCGCGTCCACAGATACGCAGTATTTT. Amino acids: CAWSDTTGGASTDTQYF.

The chain is built from TRBV10-3 and TRBJ1-2, with D possibly matching TRBD1 (6 bases). The CDR3 totals 14 residues. The germline V gene has CDR1 ENHRY and CDR2 SYGVKD. The V end lost 1 base, the J end lost 8 bases, and 14 bases lay between the germline ends. This chain's CDR3 is CAISELGQSLGYTF. CDR3 in DNA: TGTGCCATCAGTGAGTTGGGACAAAGCCTGGGCTACACCTTC.

As for this clone: Germline is not matched at one junction end, which may reflect a read error. The chain recombines TRBV11-2 with TRBJ2-3; a weak D match, TRBD1 (5 bases). The CDR3 sequence is 13 residues long. Germline CDR1 and CDR2: SGHAT and FQNNGV. CDR3 sequence: CASSLGEVGTQYF. As DNA, the CDR3 is TGTGCCAGCAGTTTAGGGGAAGTGGGCACGCAGTATTTT.

The rearrangement links TRBV7-8 to TRBJ2-2, with D perhaps TRBD2 (5 bases). Trimming removed 5 bases from V and 6 bases from J, with 13 bases in between. Germline V CDR1 and CDR2: SGHVS, FQNEAQ. The CDR3 has 14 amino acids. The CDR3 loop reads CASSQRTGAGELFF. DNA for the CDR3: TGTGCCAGCAGCCAACGGACCGGGGCCGGGGAGCTGTTTTTT.

This clone was recorded only once. The J gene is TRBJ2-7, the V gene TRBV5-1; D gene ambiguous. The ends were cut back, 0 bases at V and 0 bases at J, with 10 bases in the middle. Germline V CDR1 and CDR2: SGHRS, YFSETQ. CDR3 length equals 15 residues. In nucleotides, the CDR3 is TGCGCCAGCAGCTTGGACCCAGGCAGCTCCTACGAGCAGTACTTC. It specifies CASSLDPGSSYEQYF.

This clone appeared a single time. The V call is TRBV10-1, the J call TRBJ2-3, with D unresolved. Germline V gene lookup returns CDR1 WNHNN and CDR2 SYGVQD (reference sequence). Trimming removed 8 bases at V and 0 bases at J, with 6 bases between. This CDR3 has 12 amino acids. The CDR3 protein is CASGPSTDTQYF. The CDR3 DNA follows: TGCGCCAGCGGGCCTAGCACAGATACGCAGTATTTT.

The gene calls are TRBV10-3 and TRBJ2-5, with D uncertain. With the DNA end fitting TRBJ2-7 better, the J assignment may be wrong. The CDR3 extends over 13 amino acids. Germline V lookup: CDR1 ENHRY, CDR2 SYGVKD. The DNA for the CDR3 is TGTGCCATCAGAAATGACGGAGCTTACGAGCAGTACTTC. This gives the protein CAIRNDGAYEQYF.

The chain links TRBV30 to TRBJ2-7; TRBD1 or TRBD2 may be the D gene (5 bases each). From germline, CDR1 is GTSNPN and CDR2 SVGIG (reference sequence). The CDR3 sequence is 13 residues long. The V and J ends lost 2 bases and 6 bases respectively, with 14 bases between them. The CDR3 region is CAWSRQGVGEQYF. For the CDR3, the DNA is TGTGCCTGGAGTCGCCAGGGAGTAGGCGAGCAGTACTTC.

This chain uses TRBV18 with TRBJ2-5, with D uncertain. This CDR3 has 14 amino acids. Germline V gives CDR1 KGHSH, CDR2 LQKENI. Trimming pared 1 base from V and 3 bases from J, leaving 9 bases between. The CDR3 sequence is CASSPREPKETQYF. The CDR3 nucleotides read TGTGCCAGCTCACCACGAGAACCGAAAGAGACCCAGTACTTC. The variable domain in full, completed from reference TRBV18 and TRBJ2-5, reads NAGVMQNPRHLVRRRGQEARLRCSPMKGHSHVYWYRQLPEEGLKFMVYLQKENIIDESGMPKERFSAEFPKEGPSILRIQQVVRGDSAAYFCASSPREPKETQYFGPGTRLLVL.

The V gene is TRBV28, the J gene TRBJ1-5; D gene ambiguous. The germline V gene encodes CDR1 MDHEN and CDR2 SYDVKM. Trimming stripped 5 bases from V and 5 bases from J, with 7 bases between. The CDR3 has 12 residues. This CDR3 reads CASSPPYQPQHF. CDR3 bases: TGTGCCAGCAGTCCGCCCTATCAGCCCCAGCATTTT.

This chain connects TRBV5-6 to TRBJ1-1; the D is unclear. The length of the CDR3 is 15 residues. The V gene lost 0 bases and the J gene lost 1 base, with 10 bases spanning the gap. The germline V gene has CDR1 SGHDT and CDR2 YYEEEE. The CDR3 here is CASSLVGRPNTEAFF. In DNA form, the CDR3 reads TGTGCCAGCAGCTTGGTTGGGCGCCCGAACACTGAAGCTTTCTTT.